This TCR beta chain came from a study of PD-L1 blockade in urothelial cancer. Profiling relied on immunoSEQ multiplex PCR, and the TCRdb table lists in-frame clones only, not all of them. The sample has about 39,000 clones; roughly 82% are singletons. As concerns this clone: Antigen: not known. Germline and junction disagree at one end, which may indicate a read error.

Study-wide points: Pretreatment clonality of the blood TCR repertoire below the median was predictive of superior survival.

Time point reported: peripheral blood 6 weeks after treatment start. CDR3 length equals 15 residues. Germline CDR1 reads MNHNS; CDR2 reads SASEGT. The sequencing here drew on PBMCs, taken around atezolizumab (anti-PD-L1) treatment. V is TRBV6-1 and J is TRBJ2-1, with 8 bases identical to TRBD2. The clonotype originates from a man in his forties with urothelial cancer. The CDR3 is CASSASSGSYTEQFF. DNA of the CDR3: TGTGCCAGCAGTGCCTCCAGCGGGAGCTACACTGAGCAGTTCTTC.